One T cell receptor (beta chain) is described in this entry. Produced via immunoSEQ multiplex PCR; TCRdb's table is partial and in-frame only. The data contain about 3,000 clones, 70% to 80% of them singletons. The data were taken from a study of hypomethylating agent response in myelodysplastic syndrome. Study context: Roughly 5 patients were non-responders, while about six showed complete response or hematologic improvement.

Germline V gene sequence: CDR1 SGHKS, CDR2 YYEKEE (reference sequence). V lost 0 bases to trimming and J lost 5 bases, with 16 bases between them. This CDR3 has 16 amino acids. The specimen was bone marrow, collected before or after starting hypomethylating agent treatment for myelodysplastic syndrome (not recorded which). This rearrangement joins TRBV5-5 to TRBJ2-3, with D possibly TRBD1 on 5 matching bases. The sequence was collected from a human donor with myelodysplastic syndrome. CDR3 DNA: TGTGCCAGCAGCTTGGGTCCGCAGGGAAGGGTAGATACGCAGTATTTT. Translating it yields CASSLGPQGRVDTQYF.